Listed below are T cell receptor beta chains from one sample, sequenced in a study of blood T cell repertoires in COVID-19. The method was immunoSEQ multiplex PCR; TCRdb's version includes in-frame clones alone and lacks a portion of them. The sample yields more than 120,000 clones, 84% seen once. Sequences were obtained from PBMCs or T cells enriched from blood (not recorded which). These receptors originate from a man between 50 and 59 years old in a cohort exposed to, infected with or recovered from COVID-19 (not recorded which). The CDR3 runs from the conserved cysteine through the conserved F or W. Each record gives: V gene, J gene, clone size, D gene, CDR3 DNA, CDR3 protein. A D gene is named only where the DNA matches it firmly. Part of the rows lack a size; the others show once, few, many or a class for expanded clones.

V: TRBV20-1
J: TRBJ1-5
size: NA
D: NA
DNA: TGCAGTGCTAGTAAGGGGTCGGCAGGGAGGGATCAGCCCCAGCATTTT
CDR3: CSASKGSAGRDQPQHF

V: TRBV5-5
J: TRBJ2-7
size: few
D: TRBD1
DNA: TGTGCCAGCAGCCCTCGGGACAGCTCCTACGAGCAGTACTTC
CDR3: CASSPRDSSYEQYF

V: TRBV6-5
J: TRBJ2-1
size: once
D: TRBD2
DNA: TGTGCCAGCAGTTCGCGGGGCGGGAGCAGTGAGCAGTTCTTC
CDR3: CASSSRGGSSEQFF

V: TRBV3-1/TRBV3-2
J: TRBJ2-1
size: NA
D: NA
DNA: TGTGCCAGCAGCCAAGATTTAGCAACCGAGCAGTTCTTC
CDR3: CASSQDLATEQFF

V: TRBV6-5
J: TRBJ1-2
size: few
D: NA
DNA: TGTGCCTCCGGGGTTCCCCAGGACTATGGCTACACCTTC
CDR3: CASGVPQDYGYTF

V: TRBV7-6
J: TRBJ1-1
size: NA
D: NA
DNA: TGTGCCAGCAGCTCTCAGGGGTCTGAAGCTTTCTTT
CDR3: CASSSQGSEAFF

V: TRBV27
J: TRBJ1-1
size: NA
D: NA
DNA: TGTGCCAGCAGTTTCCGGAGCTTGAACACTGAAGCTTTCTTT
CDR3: CASSFRSLNTEAFF

V: TRBV2
J: TRBJ2-3
size: once
D: NA
DNA: TGTGCCAGCAGTGTAGTTAGTATCGCAGATACGCAGTATTTT
CDR3: CASSVVSIADTQYF

V: TRBV7-2
J: TRBJ2-6
size: NA
D: NA
DNA: TGTGCCAGCTCCCTTCGTAGCTCTGGGGCCAACGTCCTGACTTTC
CDR3: CASSLRSSGANVLTF

V: TRBV18
J: TRBJ1-2
size: few
D: TRBD1
DNA: TGTGCCAGCTCACCTCAGGCCAGGGGGCGAGATGGCTACACCTTC
CDR3: CASSPQARGRDGYTF

V: TRBV3-1/TRBV3-2
J: TRBJ1-3
size: NA
D: TRBD1
DNA: TGTGCCAGCAGCCTCCAGGCAGGGGGGCCTTTTGGAAACACCATATATTTT
CDR3: CASSLQAGGPFGNTIYF

V: TRBV2
J: TRBJ2-3
size: NA
D: NA
DNA: TGTGCCAGCAGTGAACTAACCGGGAGCACAGATACGCAGTATTTT
CDR3: CASSELTGSTDTQYF

V: TRBV7-8
J: TRBJ2-1
size: NA
D: NA
DNA: TGTGCCAGCGGGTCGGGGAGCTCCTACAATGAGCAGTTCTTC
CDR3: CASGSGSSYNEQFF

V: TRBV4-3
J: TRBJ1-1
size: few
D: NA
DNA: TGCGCCAGCAGCCAAGCTCAATTAGGAGGGACTGAAGCTTTCTTT
CDR3: CASSQAQLGGTEAFF

V: TRBV29-1
J: TRBJ2-1
size: NA
D: TRBD2
DNA: TGCAGCGCCTCACTAGCGGGGATATACAATGAGCAGTTCTTC
CDR3: CSASLAGIYNEQFF

V: TRBV29-1
J: TRBJ2-1
size: NA
D: TRBD2
DNA: TGCAGCGTTGAAAGGCTAGCGGGGTACAATGAGCAGTTCTTC
CDR3: CSVERLAGYNEQFF

V: TRBV19
J: TRBJ2-2
size: few
D: NA
DNA: TGTGCCAGTAGTATTAGAGGGAAGAACACCGGGGAGCTGTTTTTT
CDR3: CASSIRGKNTGELFF

V: TRBV2
J: TRBJ1-1
size: NA
D: NA
DNA: TGTGCCAGCAGAAGAGTTGGGGGGGGAAGCACTGAAGCTTTCTTT
CDR3: CASRRVGGGSTEAFF

V: TRBV6-2/TRBV6-3
J: TRBJ1-2
size: NA
D: TRBD1
DNA: TGTGCCAGCAGTGACAGGGCGGAACCCTATGGCTACACCTTC
CDR3: CASSDRAEPYGYTF

V: TRBV9
J: TRBJ1-2
size: NA
D: NA
DNA: TGTGCCAGCAGCGTAGATCCGGGGAGCGGGAATGGCTACACCTTC
CDR3: CASSVDPGSGNGYTF

V: TRBV13
J: TRBJ2-7
size: NA
D: TRBD2
DNA: TGTGCCAGCGCGGGAGGGGGCCACCTTGCCTACGAGCAGTACTTC
CDR3: CASAGGGHLAYEQYF

V: TRBV28
J: TRBJ2-1
size: NA
D: TRBD2
DNA: TGTGCCAGCAGACCGGGACTACTCTACAATGAGCAGTTCTTC
CDR3: CASRPGLLYNEQFF

V: TRBV28
J: TRBJ1-2
size: NA
D: NA
DNA: TGTGCCAGCAGGCGAGCCACCGATGGCTACACCTTC
CDR3: CASRRATDGYTF

V: TRBV5-4
J: TRBJ2-7
size: NA
D: TRBD1
DNA: TGTGCCAGCAGCACGGGACAGAGATACGAGCAGTACTTC
CDR3: CASSTGQRYEQYF

V: TRBV29-1
J: TRBJ1-1
size: NA
D: NA
DNA: TGCAGCGTTGCCGGGACCCAGGGGGAAGCTTTCTTT
CDR3: CSVAGTQGEAFF

V: TRBV11-2
J: TRBJ1-2
size: NA
D: NA
DNA: TGTGCCAGCAGCCCAGGGTTCTTAAACTATGGCTACACCTTC
CDR3: CASSPGFLNYGYTF

V: TRBV5-1
J: TRBJ2-7
size: NA
D: NA
DNA: TGCGCCAGCAGTGAGTCACCGATCTACGAGCAGTACTTC
CDR3: CASSESPIYEQYF

V: TRBV5-8
J: TRBJ1-2
size: once
D: NA
DNA: TGTGCCAGCAGCTACTCGATGGGGCGCTATGGCTACACCTTC
CDR3: CASSYSMGRYGYTF

V: TRBV27
J: TRBJ1-1
size: once
D: NA
DNA: TGTGCCAGCAGGAGGGGGTCCGGGGACGGCACTGAAGCTTTCTTT
CDR3: CASRRGSGDGTEAFF

V: TRBV5-6
J: TRBJ2-5
size: NA
D: NA
DNA: TGTGCCAGCAGCGCTGGACAGACCCAGACCCAGTACTTC
CDR3: CASSAGQTQTQYF

V: TRBV11-2
J: TRBJ1-6
size: few
D: TRBD1
DNA: TGTGCCAGCAGCTTAGATGGCACAGGGGTTAATTCACCCCTCCACTTT
CDR3: CASSLDGTGVNSPLHF

V: TRBV15
J: TRBJ2-6
size: NA
D: TRBD2
DNA: TGTGCCACCAGCAGAGGAATAGCGGGAGAATCTGGGGCCAACGTCCTGACTTTC
CDR3: CATSRGIAGESGANVLTF

V: TRBV29-1
J: TRBJ2-5
size: NA
D: TRBD2
DNA: TGCAGCGTGGCCCTAGCGGGGCAACCAAAAGAGACCCAGTACTTC
CDR3: CSVALAGQPKETQYF

V: TRBV6-5
J: TRBJ2-2
size: NA
D: NA
DNA: TGTGCCAGCAGTCTCCTCCTCGCGGGGGAGCTGTTTTTT
CDR3: CASSLLLAGELFF

V: TRBV3-1/TRBV3-2
J: TRBJ2-7
size: NA
D: TRBD2
DNA: TGTGCCAGCAGCAAAGGGACTAGCTCCTACGAGCAGTACTTC
CDR3: CASSKGTSSYEQYF

V: TRBV6-5
J: TRBJ2-1
size: NA
D: NA
DNA: TGTGCCAGCACCTCAGGGTCCGGTGAGCAGTTCTTC
CDR3: CASTSGSGEQFF

V: TRBV7-6
J: TRBJ1-1
size: NA
D: NA
DNA: TGTGCCAGCAGCCCGGGAGGGGTTATGAACACTGAAGCTTTCTTT
CDR3: CASSPGGVMNTEAFF

V: TRBV21-1
J: TRBJ1-2
size: NA
D: NA
DNA: TGTGCCAGCAGCAAAGCCGGGACAGGGGGCTTGAACTATGGCTACACCTTC
CDR3: CASSKAGTGGLNYGYTF

V: TRBV9
J: TRBJ1-2
size: once
D: NA
DNA: TGTGCCAGCAGCGCACAGAATTCTAACTATGGCTACACCTTC
CDR3: CASSAQNSNYGYTF

V: TRBV28
J: TRBJ2-3
size: NA
D: NA
DNA: TGTGCCAGCAGTCTCCGGACTCCCAGTTTTTTGGTATTT
CDR3: CASSLRTPSFLVF

V: TRBV9
J: TRBJ1-1
size: NA
D: NA
DNA: TGTGCCAGCAGCGTGCACTTTTCGAACACTGAAGCTTTCTTT
CDR3: CASSVHFSNTEAFF

V: TRBV19
J: TRBJ2-5
size: once
D: NA
DNA: TGTGCCAGTAGTATCCGGCCATTCGGGGAGACCCAGTACTTC
CDR3: CASSIRPFGETQYF

V: TRBV19
J: TRBJ2-1
size: once
D: TRBD1
DNA: TGTGCCAGTAGTACCCAGGGGGTATCCTACAATGAGCAGTTCTTC
CDR3: CASSTQGVSYNEQFF

V: TRBV5-1
J: TRBJ1-1
size: NA
D: TRBD1
DNA: TGCGCCAGCAGCGGGGACAGGAGGAACACTGAAGCTTTCTTT
CDR3: CASSGDRRNTEAFF

V: TRBV6-5
J: TRBJ2-1
size: once
D: TRBD2
DNA: TGTGCCAGCGGGTTAGCGGGAGCAGCCTACAATGAGCAGTTCTTC
CDR3: CASGLAGAAYNEQFF

V: TRBV28
J: TRBJ1-5
size: NA
D: TRBD1
DNA: TGTGCCAGCAGTTCCGGACAGGTCAGCAATCAGCCCCAGCATTTT
CDR3: CASSSGQVSNQPQHF

V: TRBV3-1/TRBV3-2
J: TRBJ2-5
size: NA
D: TRBD2
DNA: TGTGCCAGCAGCCAGGGGACTAGCGGGAGGGAGACCCAGTACTTC
CDR3: CASSQGTSGRETQYF

V: TRBV11-2
J: TRBJ2-7
size: few
D: TRBD2
DNA: TGTGCCAGCAGCGCGAGGGGAGGGGTGTTGGAGCAGTACTTC
CDR3: CASSARGGVLEQYF

V: TRBV27
J: TRBJ2-5
size: NA
D: NA
DNA: TGTGCCAGCAGACCTCGCGGGCCCGAGACCCAGTACTTC
CDR3: CASRPRGPETQYF

V: TRBV29-1
J: TRBJ2-5
size: NA
D: TRBD2
DNA: TGCAGCGTTGTTGTTAGCGGGTACGCGTTAGGGGAGACCCAGTACTTC
CDR3: CSVVVSGYALGETQYF

V: TRBV6-1
J: TRBJ1-5
size: once
D: NA
DNA: TGTGCCAGCAGTGAAGTCCGATTACAGGGAAACCCCCAGCATTTT
CDR3: CASSEVRLQGNPQHF

V: TRBV5-1
J: TRBJ2-5
size: NA
D: NA
DNA: TGCGCCAGCACCCTCCAGGGGGGAATCGGGACCCAGTACTTC
CDR3: CASTLQGGIGTQYF

V: TRBV19
J: TRBJ1-5
size: NA
D: NA
DNA: TGTGCCAGTACCCTATGGGCAGGGGAGAATCAGCCCCAGCATTTT
CDR3: CASTLWAGENQPQHF